This T cell receptor (beta chain) was recovered during a study of cytomegalovirus exposure and HLA in healthy donors. Trimming took 4 bases from V and 1 from J, leaving 4 bases between them. The length of the CDR3 is 12 residues. The germline CDR1 and CDR2 sequences are SGHVS and FQNEAQ. The PCR had 60 Vbeta and 13 Jbeta primers. TCRdb's copy holds only in-frame clones and misses some; the assay was immunoSEQ multiplex PCR. Here the sample spans 140,000 to 150,000 clones, roughly 70% being singletons. This chain links TRBV7-8 with TRBJ1-1; D gene unclear. The sample taken for sequencing was PBMCs. The clonotype originates from a woman between 40 and 55 years old in good health and CMV-seronegative. This CDR3 reads CASSSQNTEAFF. CDR3 in DNA: TGTGCCAGCAGCTCCCAGAACACTGAAGCTTTCTTT.